This TCR beta chain was retrieved from a study of circulating and synovial CD4+ cells in juvenile arthritis. A note on this clone: Its cognate antigen is unknown.

Study-level points and caveats: These blood cells shared more CDR3 sequences with synovium than bulk blood.

Germline CDR1 is MDHEN and CDR2 is SYDVKM. Trimming left V 7 bases short and J 5 bases short, with 15 bases between. This CDR3 is built from 14 residues. TCRdb's copy holds only in-frame clones and misses some; the assay was immunoSEQ multiplex PCR. The sample has about 32,000 clones; over 90% are singletons. Sequences were obtained from CD4+ T cells from blood. The chain recombines TRBV28 with TRBJ1-5, with D perhaps matching TRBD1 (6 bases). This clonotype was obtained from a human donor with juvenile idiopathic arthritis. The CDR3 DNA reads as TGTGCCAGCACCTTGGCCAGGGGCTATCAGCCCCAGCATTTT. Translation: CASTLARGYQPQHF.